A single count supports the clone carrying this T cell receptor (beta chain). Antigen unknown. Sequencing used immunoSEQ multiplex PCR; TCRdb keeps in-frame clones, though not all of them. The sample consists of 350,000 to 600,000 clones, nearly 90% of them appearing once. These data belong to a study of Ad26.COV2.S vaccination and SARS-CoV-2 variants. About the research overall: A COV1001 Ad26.COV2.S trial-arm participant provided the sample.

V dropped 1 base and J dropped 0 bases, with 13 bases sitting between them. The germline V gene encodes CDR1 SGHKS and CDR2 YYEKEE (reference sequence). This CDR3 has 16 residues. Overall study results and limits: Those who received the vaccine showed greater spike-specific TCR breadth than those given placebo.

Treatment indicated: roughly 19 received Ad26.COV2.S at low or high dose, single or two shots; about 5 received placebo; per-sample allocation not given. Each sample was drawn 63 days after the first injection (of vaccine or placebo). This sample comprised peripheral blood, obtained in a trial of Ad26.COV2.S vaccine versus placebo. This TCR was sampled from a person between 18 and 60 years old who received the Ad26.COV2.S COVID-19 vaccine or a placebo. The rearrangement uses TRBV5-5 and TRBJ1-1, with D unresolved. The CDR3, as DNA: TGTGCCAGCAGCTTGTCATTCGGCAGCATGAACACTGAAGCTTTCTTT. Its translation is CASSLSFGSMNTEAFF.